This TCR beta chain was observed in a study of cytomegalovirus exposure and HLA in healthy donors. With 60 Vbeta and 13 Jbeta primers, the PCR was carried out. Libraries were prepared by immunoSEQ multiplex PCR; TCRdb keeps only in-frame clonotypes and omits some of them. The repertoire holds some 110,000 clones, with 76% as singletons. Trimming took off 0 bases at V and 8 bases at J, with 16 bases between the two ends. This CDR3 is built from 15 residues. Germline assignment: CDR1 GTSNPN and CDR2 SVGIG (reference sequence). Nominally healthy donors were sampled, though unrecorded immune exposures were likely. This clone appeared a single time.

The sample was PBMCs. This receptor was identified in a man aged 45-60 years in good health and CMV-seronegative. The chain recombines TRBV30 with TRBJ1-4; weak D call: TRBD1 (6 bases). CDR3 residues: CAWSVRGGAEEKLFF. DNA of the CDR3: TGTGCCTGGAGTGTACGTGGGGGCGCGGAGGAAAAACTGTTTTTT.